This passage covers 5 T cell receptor beta chains from one sample sequenced in a study of blood T cell repertoires in COVID-19. Method: immunoSEQ multiplex PCR; TCRdb's copy keeps in-frame clones and lacks some. The sample lists some 45,000 clones; 70% to 80% were seen once. Sequencing input: peripheral blood. The receptors were sampled from a man aged 65 to 85 with acute or convalescent COVID-19.

The rearrangement joins TRBV4-1 to TRBJ2-3, with 9 bases lining up with TRBD1. CDR3 length equals 15 residues. The germline V gene has CDR1 MGHRA and CDR2 YSYEKL. V dropped 6 bases and J dropped 6; count of bases not matched to a gene: 10. The CDR3 region has the DNA TGCGCCAGCAGTGCCCCCGGGACAGGGAGGGATACGCAGTATTTT. It specifies CASSAPGTGRDTQYF.

The chain has TRBV2 and TRBJ1-3; 7 bases fit TRBD1. The CDR3 runs to 15 residues. The V and J ends lost 5 bases and 4 bases, in that order; junction bases with no gene match: 8. The V gene's germline CDR1 is SNHLY and CDR2 FYNNEI. The CDR3 region is CASSFPGQPGNTIYF. As DNA, the CDR3 is TGTGCCAGCAGTTTCCCGGGACAGCCCGGAAACACCATATATTTT.

This rearrangement joins TRBV5-1 to TRBJ2-2; D unclear. The CDR3 has 12 residues. The germline gives CDR1 SGHRS, CDR2 YFSETQ. Trimming pared 5 bases from V and 4 bases from J, leaving 6 bases between. CDR3 residues: CASSYSTGELFF. The DNA for the CDR3 is TGCGCCAGCAGTTACAGCACCGGGGAGCTGTTTTTT.

The rearrangement uses TRBV7-2 and TRBJ1-1; maybe TRBD1 (5 bases). The germline CDR1 and CDR2 sequences are SGHTA and FQGNSA. V lost 1 base to trimming and J lost 7 bases, with 10 bases between them. The length of the CDR3 is 13 residues. The DNA for the CDR3 is TGTGCCAGCAGCTTAGAAGGGGTGGGTGAAGCTTTCTTT. Translated, it gives CASSLEGVGEAFF.

J is TRBJ2-4 and V is TRBV10-2; perhaps TRBD2 as D (5 bases). V was trimmed by 0 bases and J by 7 bases, leaving 7 bases between them. The germline CDR1 and CDR2 sequences are WSHSY and SAAADI. This CDR3 comprises 13 residues. The CDR3: CASSESRENIQYF. The CDR3, as DNA: TGCGCCAGCAGTGAGTCGAGGGAGAACATTCAGTACTTC.